Here is one TCR beta chain with its context. The clone's antigen remains unknown. This may be a read error: a much more frequent sequence differs by one nucleotide. The source of the sample is a study of CD8 T cells in ankylosing spondylitis (dated by TCRdb to 2017 to 2019). For the wider study: The study set out to find disease-linked TCR variants by profiling T cell receptor beta repertoires in ankylosing spondylitis patients and healthy donors. Peripheral blood was sampled, and synovial fluid was additionally collected from ankylosing spondylitis patients. The full study cohort was made up of about 25 ankylosing spondylitis patients and 108 healthy donors.

The reads were generated on an Illumina HiSeq 2500. Quantitative 5'-RACE with molecular barcodes was used to prepare TCR beta libraries. As for how the authors treated the data: To identify disease-linked TCR variants, a new computational method was used, one built on a probabilistic model of VDJ rearrangement. The raw public data were reprocessed by TCRdb itself: fastp quality trimming at Q25, MiXCR clonotype calling, in-frame beta chains only. Every entry covers one CDR3 protein and lists the most common genes and DNA from its rows. TCRdb's processing, not the study's, gives the V and J calls here. The sample data list under 250,000 distinct CDR3 sequences, and around 24% of these were observed just once. Just over 6.5% of the sample is held by the ten biggest clonotypes. From a lookup of the germline V gene (reference sequence), CDR1 and CDR2 are SGHKS and YYEKEE. V lost 2 bases and J lost 6 bases; the stretch between them is 5 bases long. Its CDR3 holds 11 amino acids, cysteine through phenylalanine. The DNA shown is the 33-base CDR3, in frame from base 1.

Beyond this particular receptor, the publication reports: A TCR beta motif made up of several highly homologous amino acid variants appeared to be characteristic of blood from ankylosing spondylitis patients. Significant enrichment of the disease-linked clones was reported in matched synovial fluid samples from ankylosing spondylitis patients. Some motif variants had previously been reported in the synovial fluid and blood of reactive arthritis patients, which suggests shared mechanisms of disease initiation. The disease-linked clones showed a CD8+ phenotype and occurred at relatively low frequencies in peripheral blood.

The chain is encoded by TRBV5-5 joined to TRBJ2-5; the D gene cannot be named for sure. The sample consisted of blood, either unsorted or a sorted T cell fraction (not recorded which). The sequence was collected from a male donor with ankylosing spondylitis or in good health (not recorded which). Read as DNA, the sequence is TGTGCCAGCAGCTTAACACAGACCCAGTACTTC. Translation gives CASSLTQTQYF.